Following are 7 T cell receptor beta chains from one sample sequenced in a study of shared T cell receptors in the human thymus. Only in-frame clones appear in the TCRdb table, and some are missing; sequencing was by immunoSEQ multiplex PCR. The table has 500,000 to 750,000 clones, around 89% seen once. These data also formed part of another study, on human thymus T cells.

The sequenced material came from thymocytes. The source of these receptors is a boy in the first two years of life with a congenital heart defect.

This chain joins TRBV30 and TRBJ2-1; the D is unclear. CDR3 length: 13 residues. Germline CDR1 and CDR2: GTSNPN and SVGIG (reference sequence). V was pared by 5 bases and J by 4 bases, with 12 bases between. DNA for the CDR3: TGTGCCTGGGGAGTGAGCGTGTACAATGAGCAGTTCTTC. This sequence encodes CAWGVSVYNEQFF.

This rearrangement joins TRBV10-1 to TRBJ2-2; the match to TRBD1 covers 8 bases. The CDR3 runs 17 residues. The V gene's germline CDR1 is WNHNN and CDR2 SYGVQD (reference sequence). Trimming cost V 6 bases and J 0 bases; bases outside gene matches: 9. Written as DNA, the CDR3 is TGCGCCAGCAGCAAAAGGAGGACAGGGTCGAACACCGGGGAGCTGTTTTTT. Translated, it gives CASSKRRTGSNTGELFF.

This chain's CDR3 is CASSLSGGEQYF. The CDR3 DNA sequence: TGTGCCAGCAGCTTGTCGGGGGGCGAGCAGTACTTC. The genes are TRBV5-4 and TRBJ2-7; 7 bases match TRBD2. The CDR3 runs to 12 residues. J lost 6 bases, V lost 1 base, and 1 base had no gene match. Germline V lookup: CDR1 SGHNT, CDR2 YYREEE (reference sequence).

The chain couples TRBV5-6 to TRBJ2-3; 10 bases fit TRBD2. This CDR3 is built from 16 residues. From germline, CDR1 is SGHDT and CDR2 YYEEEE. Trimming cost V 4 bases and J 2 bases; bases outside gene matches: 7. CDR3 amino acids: CASSLTGTSDTDTQYF. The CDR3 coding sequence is TGTGCCAGCAGCCTGACCGGGACTAGCGACACAGATACGCAGTATTTT.

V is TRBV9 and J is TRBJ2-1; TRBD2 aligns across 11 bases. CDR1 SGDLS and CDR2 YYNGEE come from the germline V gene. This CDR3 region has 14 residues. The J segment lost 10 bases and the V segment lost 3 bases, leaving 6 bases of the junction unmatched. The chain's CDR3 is CASSGGTSGAEQFF. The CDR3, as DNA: TGTGCCAGCAGCGGGGGGACTAGCGGCGCGGAGCAGTTCTTC.

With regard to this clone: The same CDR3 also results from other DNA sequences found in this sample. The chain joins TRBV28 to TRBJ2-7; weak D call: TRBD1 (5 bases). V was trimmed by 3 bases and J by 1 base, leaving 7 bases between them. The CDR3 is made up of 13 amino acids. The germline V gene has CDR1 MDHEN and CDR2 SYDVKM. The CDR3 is CASSFSGSYEQYF. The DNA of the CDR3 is TGTGCCAGCAGTTTCTCAGGGTCCTACGAGCAGTACTTC.

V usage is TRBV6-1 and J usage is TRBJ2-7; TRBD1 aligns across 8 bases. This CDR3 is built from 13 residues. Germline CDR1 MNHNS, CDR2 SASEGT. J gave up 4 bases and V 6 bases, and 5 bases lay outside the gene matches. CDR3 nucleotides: TGTGCCAGCAGGCCGGACAGGGTGTACGAGCAGTACTTC. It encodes CASRPDRVYEQYF.